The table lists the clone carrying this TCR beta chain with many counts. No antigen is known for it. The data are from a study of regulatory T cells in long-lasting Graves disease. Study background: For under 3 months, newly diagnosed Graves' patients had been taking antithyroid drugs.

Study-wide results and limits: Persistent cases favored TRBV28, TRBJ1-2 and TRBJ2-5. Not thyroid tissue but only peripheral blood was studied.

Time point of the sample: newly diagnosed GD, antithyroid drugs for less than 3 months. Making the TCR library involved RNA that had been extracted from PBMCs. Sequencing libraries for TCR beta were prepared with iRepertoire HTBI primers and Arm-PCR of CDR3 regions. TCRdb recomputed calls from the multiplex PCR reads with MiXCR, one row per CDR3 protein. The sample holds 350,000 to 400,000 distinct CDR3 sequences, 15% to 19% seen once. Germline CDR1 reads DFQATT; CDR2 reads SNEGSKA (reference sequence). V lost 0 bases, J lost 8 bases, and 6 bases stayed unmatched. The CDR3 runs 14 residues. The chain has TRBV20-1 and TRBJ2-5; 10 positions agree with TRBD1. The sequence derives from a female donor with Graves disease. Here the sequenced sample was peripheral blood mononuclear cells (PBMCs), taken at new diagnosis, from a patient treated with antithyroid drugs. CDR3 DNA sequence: TGCAGTGCTAGAGATACGGGGACAGGGGAAACCCAGTACTTC. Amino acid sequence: CSARDTGTGETQYF.